This record covers a single TCR beta chain. What it recognizes is unknown. Profiled with immunoSEQ multiplex PCR; TCRdb holds only in-frame clones, not every one. This sample has 100,000 to 150,000 clones, with approximately 88% found just once. The data were obtained in a study of T cell responses to AZD1222 COVID-19 vaccine. In the study overall: Second doses that came at about 4 or about 12 weeks were put together.

Study-level findings and limits: Among the donors, most were white British and more were female, and clonal diversity was possibly underestimated.

V was pared by 6 bases and J by 4 bases, with 8 bases of the junction left unmatched. The CDR3 length is 16 residues. Germline V lookup: CDR1 MNHEY, CDR2 SMNVEV (reference sequence). The genes are TRBV27 and TRBJ2-7, with 14 positions matching TRBD2. This sequence was found in an adult in good health. The sequenced sample was peripheral blood, obtained on day 0 of AZD1222 vaccination. CDR3 residues: CASRGLAGAALYEQYF. CDR3 sequence (DNA): TGTGCCAGCAGGGGACTAGCGGGAGCGGCGCTTTACGAGCAGTACTTC.